The sequence of this T cell receptor (beta chain) was determined in a study of human T cells and chemical hapten exposure. Time point indicated: pre-sensitization, week 0. Treatment noted: therapeutic diphenylcyclopropenone sensitization with weekly scalp DPC. In TCRdb, the RACE reads were re-called with MiXCR into one record per CDR3 protein. Of more than 250,000 distinct CDR3 sequences in the sample, 7.5% to 9% were seen once. The CDR3 covers 16 residues. The V end was cut by 1 base, the J end by 3 bases, with 13 bases between. Per germline, CDR1 SGHVS and CDR2 FQNEAQ. This sequence joins TRBV7-8 and TRBJ1-5; maybe TRBD1 (6 bases). Sequenced here: whole blood, sampled in connection with sensitization to the hapten diphenylcyclopropenone (DPC). This clonotype originated in a woman in her thirties or forties with alopecia areata. Some clones in this sample may be carry-over from other donors' samples. The CDR3 region is CASSLGGARINQPQHF. CDR3 DNA: TGTGCCAGCAGCTTAGGGGGGGCTAGAATCAATCAGCCCCAGCATTTT.